The subject of this entry is one TCR beta chain. Its matching antigen is unknown. This CDR3 has 16 residues. From germline, CDR1 is DFQATT and CDR2 SNEGSKA (reference sequence). Trimming shortened V by 1 base and J by 9 bases, and 24 bases separated the two germline ends. The data were obtained in a study of T-cell memory formation after mild COVID-19. Study at large: Most TCR clusters belonged to a single donor. Findings and limits, study-wide: The study found contracting CD4+ clones mainly in CM and EM and contracting CD8+ clones in EMRA.

Constant-segment primers and 5'RACE yielded cDNA libraries for TCR alpha and TCR beta, each carrying sample barcodes and UMIs. TCRdb itself ran the 5' RACE reads through MiXCR, one entry per CDR3 protein. The sample records 68,000 or so distinct CDR3 sequences, around 17% being singletons. The V gene is TRBV20-1, the J gene TRBJ2-5; tentative D call: TRBD2 (6 bases). The clonotype was recovered from an adult woman who had mild COVID-19 (a few samples of this study predate the infection). Cell type and time point are not known. Source material: PBMCs or a T cell subset sorted from them (not recorded which). The CDR3 bases are TGCAGTGCTAGAGGGTTGCGTAGCGGCGATGGGAGGTCCCAGTACTTC. It codes for CSARGLRSGDGRSQYF.